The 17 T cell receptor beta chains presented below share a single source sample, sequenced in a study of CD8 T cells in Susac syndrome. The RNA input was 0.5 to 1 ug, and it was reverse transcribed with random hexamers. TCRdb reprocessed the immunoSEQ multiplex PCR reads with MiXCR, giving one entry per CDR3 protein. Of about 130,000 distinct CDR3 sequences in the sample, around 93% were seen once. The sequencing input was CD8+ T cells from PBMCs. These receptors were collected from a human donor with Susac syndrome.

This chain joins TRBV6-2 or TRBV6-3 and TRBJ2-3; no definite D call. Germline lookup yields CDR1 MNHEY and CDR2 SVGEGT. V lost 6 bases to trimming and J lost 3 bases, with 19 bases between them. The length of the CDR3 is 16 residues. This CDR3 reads CASSPLGAGGTDTQYF. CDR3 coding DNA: TGTGCCAGCAGCCCTCTCGGAGCTGGTGGAACAGATACGCAGTATTTT.

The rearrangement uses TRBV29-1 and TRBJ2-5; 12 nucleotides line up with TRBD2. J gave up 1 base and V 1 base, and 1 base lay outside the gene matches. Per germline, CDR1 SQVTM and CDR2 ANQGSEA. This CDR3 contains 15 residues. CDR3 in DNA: TGCAGCGTTGAAGGGACTAGCGGGATCCAAGAGACCCAGTACTTC. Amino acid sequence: CSVEGTSGIQETQYF.

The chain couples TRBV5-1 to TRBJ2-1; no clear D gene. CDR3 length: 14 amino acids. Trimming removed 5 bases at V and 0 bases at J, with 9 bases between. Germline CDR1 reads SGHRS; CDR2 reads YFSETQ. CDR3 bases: TGCGCCAGCAGGGGCGATAGCTCCTACAATGAGCAGTTCTTC. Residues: CASRGDSSYNEQFF.

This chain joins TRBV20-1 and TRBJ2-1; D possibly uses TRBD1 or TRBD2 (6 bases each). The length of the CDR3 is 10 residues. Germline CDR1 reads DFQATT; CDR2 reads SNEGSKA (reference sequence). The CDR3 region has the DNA TGCAGCTCCCGGAGGGGGGAGCAGTTCTTC. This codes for CSSRRGEQFF.

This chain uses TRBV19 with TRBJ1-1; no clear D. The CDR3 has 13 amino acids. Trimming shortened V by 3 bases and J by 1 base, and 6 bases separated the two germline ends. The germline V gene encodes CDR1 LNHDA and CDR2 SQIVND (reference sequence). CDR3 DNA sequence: TGTGCCAGTAGTATTTCGGCGAACACTGAAGCTTTCTTT. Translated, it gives CASSISANTEAFF.

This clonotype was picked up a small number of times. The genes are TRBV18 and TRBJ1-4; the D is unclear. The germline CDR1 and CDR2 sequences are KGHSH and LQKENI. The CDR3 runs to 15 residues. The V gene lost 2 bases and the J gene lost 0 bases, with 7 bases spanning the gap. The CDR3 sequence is CASSPGRATNEKLFF. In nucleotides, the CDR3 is TGTGCCAGCTCACCAGGTCGGGCAACTAATGAAAAACTGTTTTTT. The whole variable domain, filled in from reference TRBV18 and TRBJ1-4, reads NAGVMQNPRHLVRRRGQEARLRCSPMKGHSHVYWYRQLPEEGLKFMVYLQKENIIDESGMPKERFSAEFPKEGPSILRIQQVVRGDSAAYFCASSPGRATNEKLFFGSGTQLSVL.

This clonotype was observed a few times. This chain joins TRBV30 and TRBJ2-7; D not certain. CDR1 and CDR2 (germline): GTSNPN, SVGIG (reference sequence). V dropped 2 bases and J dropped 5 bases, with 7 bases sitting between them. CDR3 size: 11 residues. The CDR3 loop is CAWSREDEQYF. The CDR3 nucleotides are TGTGCCTGGAGTAGAGAGGACGAGCAGTACTTC.

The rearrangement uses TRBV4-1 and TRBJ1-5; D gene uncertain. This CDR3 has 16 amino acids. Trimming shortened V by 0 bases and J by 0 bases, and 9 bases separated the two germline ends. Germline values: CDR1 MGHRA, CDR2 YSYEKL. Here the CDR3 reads CASSQDRTDSNQPQHF. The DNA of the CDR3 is TGCGCCAGCAGCCAAGATCGGACTGATAGCAATCAGCCCCAGCATTTT.

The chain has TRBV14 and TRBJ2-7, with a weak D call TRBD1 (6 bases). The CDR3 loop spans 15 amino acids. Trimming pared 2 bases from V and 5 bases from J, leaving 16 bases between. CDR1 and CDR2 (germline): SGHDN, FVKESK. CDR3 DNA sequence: TGTGCCAGCAGCCAAAGTCCGGCCAGGGGAAACGAGCAGTACTTC. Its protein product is CASSQSPARGNEQYF.

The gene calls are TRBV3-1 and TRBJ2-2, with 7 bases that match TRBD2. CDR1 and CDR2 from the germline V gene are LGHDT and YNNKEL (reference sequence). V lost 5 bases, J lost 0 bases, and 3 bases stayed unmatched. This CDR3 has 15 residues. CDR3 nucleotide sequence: TGTGCCAGCAGCTCTAGCGGAGCGAACACCGGGGAGCTGTTTTTT. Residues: CASSSSGANTGELFF.

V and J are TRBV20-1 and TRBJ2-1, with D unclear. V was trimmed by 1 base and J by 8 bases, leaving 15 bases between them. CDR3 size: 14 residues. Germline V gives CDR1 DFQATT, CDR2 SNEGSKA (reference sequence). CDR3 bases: TGCAGTGCTAGAGGGGCAGGCCCGGTCGATGAGCAGTTCTTC. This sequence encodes CSARGAGPVDEQFF.

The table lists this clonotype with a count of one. In nucleotides, the CDR3 is TGCGCCAGCAGCCAAGCTACGAACACTGAAGCTTTCTTT. Protein sequence: CASSQATNTEAFF. The rearrangement links TRBV4-1 to TRBJ1-1; no definite D call. The V end was cut by 1 base, the J end by 1 base, with 4 bases between. Germline-derived CDR1 and CDR2 are MGHRA and YSYEKL. The CDR3 runs 13 residues.

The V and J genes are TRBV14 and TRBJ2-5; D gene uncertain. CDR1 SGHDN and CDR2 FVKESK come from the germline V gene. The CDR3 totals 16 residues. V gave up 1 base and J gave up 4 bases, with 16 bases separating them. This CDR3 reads CASSQVVGSYLETQYF. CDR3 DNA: TGTGCCAGCAGCCAAGTTGTCGGTTCTTATTTAGAGACCCAGTACTTC. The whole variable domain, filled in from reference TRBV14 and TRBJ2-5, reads EAGVTQFPSHSVIEKGQTVTLRCDPISGHDNLYWYRRVMGKEIKFLLHFVKESKQDESGMPNNRFLAERTGGTYSTLKVQPAELEDSGVYFCASSQVVGSYLETQYFGPGTRLLVL.

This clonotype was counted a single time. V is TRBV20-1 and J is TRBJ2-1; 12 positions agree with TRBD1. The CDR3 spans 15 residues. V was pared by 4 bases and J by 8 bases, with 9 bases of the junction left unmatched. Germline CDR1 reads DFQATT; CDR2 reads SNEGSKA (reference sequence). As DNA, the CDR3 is TGCAGTGCTAACTCGAGGGACAGGGGGCAGGATGAGCAGTTCTTC. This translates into CSANSRDRGQDEQFF.

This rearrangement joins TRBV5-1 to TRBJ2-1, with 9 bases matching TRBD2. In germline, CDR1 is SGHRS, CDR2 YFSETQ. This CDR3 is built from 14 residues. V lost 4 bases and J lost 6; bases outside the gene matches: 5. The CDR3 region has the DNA TGCGCCAGCAGCAAGGGACTAGCTTGCAATGAGCAGTTCTTC. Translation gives CASSKGLACNEQFF.

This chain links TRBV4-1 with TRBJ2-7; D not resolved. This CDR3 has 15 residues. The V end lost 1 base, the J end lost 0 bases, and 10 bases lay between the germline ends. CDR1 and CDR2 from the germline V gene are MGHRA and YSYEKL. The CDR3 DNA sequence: TGCGCCAGCAGCCAAGGGCTGCCGAGCTCCTACGAGCAGTACTTC. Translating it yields CASSQGLPSSYEQYF.

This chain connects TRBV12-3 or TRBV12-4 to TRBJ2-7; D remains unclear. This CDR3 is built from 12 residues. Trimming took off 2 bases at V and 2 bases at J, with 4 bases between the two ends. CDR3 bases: TGTGCCAGCAGTTTAAAGACCTACGAGCAGTACTTC. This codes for CASSLKTYEQYF.